This entry is about one T cell receptor beta chain. The sample holds one count of this clone. Its target antigen remains unknown. Base qualities are not recorded, but no much larger clone differs from it by a single base. To prepare the library, the immunoSEQ multiplex PCR assay was applied. On the study's bioinformatics: A statistical classification framework was built for diagnosing cytomegalovirus status from the catalog of TCR beta chain sequences. TCRdb mirrors the immuneACCESS table, restricted to in-frame sequences. Some clones are absent from its copies; in checked studies, under half trace to an unresolved V gene, and the reason for the others is unknown. D and trimming come from the DNA, and the V and J calls and clone size come from that table. The sample records 120,000 to 150,000 clones, approximately 86% of which are singletons. 4.5% to 5.5% of the sample rests with the top ten. This specimen comes from a study of cytomegalovirus exposure and HLA in healthy donors (dated by TCRdb to the late 2010s). Regarding the study in general: A later analysis indicated that the 110 or so validation repertoires were generated on the platform also employed for the approximately 700 repertoires of the first cohort. The study aimed to test whether signatures of past pathogen exposure could be identified by cataloging public T cell receptors. Along with the roughly 610-subject first cohort, a separate validation cohort of more than 90 different subjects was used. High-throughput TCR immunosequencing, statistical association of individual TCRs with disease status, and machine learning were combined to predict cytomegalovirus infection status. The paper as a whole reports these results and caveats: In both the original and validation cohorts, the classifier was reported to diagnose cytomegalovirus status with high specificity and sensitivity. The validation cohort had no HLA typing available for a later analysis, so co-occurrence within that cohort was assessed over all 110 or so repertoires. It was suggested by the authors that the approach could potentially be generalized to other disease states and immunological phenotypes. In vitro tests confirmed that a few of the cytomegalovirus-associated TCR beta chains recognize cytomegalovirus antigens. The study gave a list of about 160 TCR beta chains associated with cytomegalovirus. Subsequent analysis determined that TCRs grouped into clusters in the first cohort also showed a tendency toward co-occurrence across the 120 or so validation repertoires, and about 93% of cluster scores exceeded 0. Most TCR sequences were observed very rarely across donors, whereas some public TCRs were present in many individuals.

The CDR3 sequence holds 13 residues, the cysteine and phenylalanine included. The retained sequence is limited to the CDR3, 39 bases, with the frame set at the first base. Looking up the germline V gene yields CDR1 SGHAT and CDR2 FQNNGV. Deletion took 2 bases off V and 6 bases off J, with a span of 11 bases between the germline ends. The donors were included in the validation cohort of some 120 subjects, a group kept apart from the roughly 700-subject first cohort. Recombination joined TRBV11-2 with TRBJ2-7; a tentative D call is TRBD2 (6 bases match). Material: PBMCs. The source is a man between 18 and 29 years old in good health and CMV-seropositive. This receptor has the CDR3 CASSLTSNSEQYF. The nucleotides are TGTGCCAGCAGCTTAACTAGCAATAGCGAGCAGTACTTC.